This entry features one T cell receptor (beta chain) sequence. Sample-barcoded 5' priming and a J-beta primer mix drove a second PCR of roughly 6 to 12 cycles. In TCRdb, the 5' RACE reads were re-called with MiXCR into one record per CDR3 protein. Here the sample spans about 800,000 distinct CDR3 sequences, 25% being singletons. The data were taken from a study of blood T cells in healthy people across ages. Germline V gene lookup returns CDR1 MDHEN and CDR2 SYDVKM. The CDR3 has 13 amino acids. The sample was also reused in another study, on T cells of mothers and their children. From that paper: Thymic selection shapes TCR recombination output similarly in related and unrelated pairs. Overlap measured in related mother-child pairs was slightly, non-significantly higher than in unrelated pairs.

The TCR originated in a boy aged 5-17 years in good health. The sample was blood. The chain links TRBV28 to TRBJ2-1; no reliable D call. The J call may be incorrect, as the DNA end agrees better with TRBJ2-7. CDR3 in DNA: TGTGCCAGCAGTTTATCCCTCTCGGTCGAGCAGTACTTC. It specifies CASSLSLSVEQYF.